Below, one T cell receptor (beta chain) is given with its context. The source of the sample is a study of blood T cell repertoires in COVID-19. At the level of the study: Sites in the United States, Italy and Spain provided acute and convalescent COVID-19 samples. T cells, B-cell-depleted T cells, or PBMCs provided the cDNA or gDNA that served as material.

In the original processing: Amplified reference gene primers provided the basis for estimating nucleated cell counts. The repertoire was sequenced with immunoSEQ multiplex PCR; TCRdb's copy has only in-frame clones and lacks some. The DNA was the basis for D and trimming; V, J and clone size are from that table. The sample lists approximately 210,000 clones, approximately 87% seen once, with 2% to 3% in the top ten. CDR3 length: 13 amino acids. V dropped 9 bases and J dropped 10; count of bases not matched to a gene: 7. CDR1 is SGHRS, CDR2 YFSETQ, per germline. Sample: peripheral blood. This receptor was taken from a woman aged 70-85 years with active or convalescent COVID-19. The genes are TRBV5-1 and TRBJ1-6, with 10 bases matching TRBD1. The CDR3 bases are TGCGCCACCAGGACAGGGGGGGACTCACCCCTCCACTTT. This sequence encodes CATRTGGDSPLHF.